Listed here are 22 T cell receptor beta chains from one sample, sequenced in a study of OX40 agonist ivuxolimab in advanced cancers. This table comes from immunoSEQ multiplex PCR, and its TCRdb copy is limited to in-frame clones, with some not included. Counted here are 65,000 to 85,000 clones, nearly 85% occurring once; the ten biggest clones make up approximately 7%. This material consisted of CD4+ or CD8+ T cells sorted from blood, taken in a trial of the OX40 agonist ivuxolimab. The receptor source for this set is an adult with an advanced solid tumor such as melanoma, head and neck, liver or kidney cancer.

The V gene is TRBV19, the J gene TRBJ1-1; D not certain. CDR3 length: 16 residues. V lost 6 bases and J lost 0, with 17 bases in between. In germline, CDR1 is LNHDA, CDR2 SQIVND (reference sequence). CDR3 coding DNA: TGTGCCAGTAGACCCAGGCAGCCAAATATGAACACTGAAGCTTTCTTT. Translated, it gives CASRPRQPNMNTEAFF.

The rearrangement joins TRBV29-1 to TRBJ2-3; the D gene could be TRBD1 or TRBD2 (7 bases each). Germline V lookup: CDR1 SQVTM, CDR2 ANQGSEA. The CDR3 is made up of 12 amino acids. Trimming took off 6 bases at V and 5 bases at J, with 12 bases between the two ends. The CDR3 here is CSVQGGEDTQYF. CDR3 DNA: TGCAGCGTCCAGGGGGGGGAAGATACGCAGTATTTT.

The rearrangement joins TRBV4-2 to TRBJ1-6, with TRBD1 matching over 7 bases. CDR1 and CDR2 (germline): LGHNA, YNFKEQ. Losses at the gene ends were 2 bases for V and 7 bases for J; bases not matched to a gene: 14. The CDR3 is made up of 18 amino acids. The CDR3 DNA follows: TGTGCCAGCAGCCAAAGACCCGTCCGGGACAGCAAAAATTCACCCCTCCACTTT. Its protein product is CASSQRPVRDSKNSPLHF.

This clone was counted between two and nine times. The gene calls are TRBV10-3 and TRBJ1-1; 8 nucleotides agree with TRBD1. CDR1 is ENHRY, CDR2 SYGVKD, per germline. Trimming took 3 bases from V and 1 from J; bases not matched to a gene: 1. This CDR3 is built from 14 residues. In DNA form, the CDR3 reads TGTGCCATCAGTGACGGACAGGGGAACACTGAAGCTTTCTTT. It encodes CAISDGQGNTEAFF.

The chain has TRBV6-7 and TRBJ2-5; weak D call: TRBD2 (5 bases). TRBV6-7 is an open reading frame, and its role is uncertain. The V end lost 1 base, the J end lost 1 base, and 22 bases lay between the germline ends. The CDR3 spans 19 residues. For the CDR3, the DNA is TGTGCCAGCAGTTACTTTCTCTGGAGGAGACGGTCGCCCCAAGAGACCCAGTACTTC. Its translation is CASSYFLWRRRSPQETQYF.

The rearrangement links TRBV5-1 to TRBJ2-7, with a possible D match to TRBD2 (5 bases). The V end was cut by 0 bases, the J end by 6 bases, with 16 bases between. Germline V CDR1 and CDR2: SGHRS, YFSETQ. The CDR3 runs 15 residues. The CDR3 sequence: CASSLALEREGEQYF. DNA for the CDR3: TGCGCCAGCAGCTTGGCCCTAGAACGGGAAGGCGAGCAGTACTTC.

The V gene is TRBV29-1, the J gene TRBJ2-5; D call uncertain. Deletions cut 5 bases from V and 2 bases from J, with 12 bases between. The length of the CDR3 is 13 residues. Germline V gives CDR1 SQVTM, CDR2 ANQGSEA. The CDR3 here is CSVFGRLQETQYF. Here the CDR3 DNA reads TGCAGCGTTTTTGGTAGACTGCAAGAGACCCAGTACTTC.

The V and J genes are TRBV2 and TRBJ1-1; no definite D call. In germline, CDR1 is SNHLY, CDR2 FYNNEI. The CDR3 extends over 14 amino acids. V lost 3 bases and J 5 bases, leaving 13 bases between the germline ends. The CDR3 spells CASSDEFWMTEAFF. CDR3 sequence (DNA): TGTGCCAGCAGTGACGAGTTTTGGATGACTGAAGCTTTCTTT.

This clone appeared many times. The V gene is TRBV27, the J gene TRBJ2-5; 7 nucleotides match TRBD1. V lost 6 bases, J lost 4 bases, and 11 bases stayed unmatched. The CDR3 totals 15 residues. Germline-derived CDR1 and CDR2 are MNHEY and SMNVEV (reference sequence). For the CDR3, the DNA is TGTGCCAGCAGAGGATTCAGGGGGTCTAGAGAGACCCAGTACTTC. This translates into CASRGFRGSRETQYF.

The chain has TRBV12-5 and TRBJ2-5; 10 bases are a match to TRBD2. Germline loops: CDR1 LGHNT, CDR2 FRNRAP. The V gene end was trimmed by 5 bases and the J gene end by 11 bases; junction bases not matched to a gene: 8. The CDR3 has 13 residues. CDR3 coding DNA: TGTGCTAGTGGTACTAGCGGGAATCACCAGCAGTACTTC. This encodes CASGTSGNHQQYF.

This chain uses TRBV11-1 with TRBJ1-1; unclear D gene. Germline values: CDR1 SGHAT, CDR2 FQDESV (reference sequence). The CDR3 has 13 residues. V was cut by 5 bases and J by 1 base, with 8 bases left in between. The CDR3 DNA reads TGTGCCAGCAGCCGTCAACGGAACACTGAAGCTTTCTTT. Its protein is CASSRQRNTEAFF.

This clone was recorded once. The chain links TRBV6-9 to TRBJ1-2; 7 bases match TRBD1. J gave up 7 bases and V 2 bases, and 7 bases lay outside the gene matches. The V gene's germline CDR1 is MNHGY and CDR2 SVAAGI. The CDR3 extends over 14 amino acids. CDR3 in amino acids: CASSYRQGDGGYTF. Written as DNA, the CDR3 is TGTGCCAGCAGTTATCGACAGGGTGATGGTGGCTACACCTTC.

The chain is built from TRBV2 and TRBJ1-2; TRBD1 agrees at 7 bases. V gave up 7 bases and J gave up 3 bases; unmatched junction bases: 5. The CDR3 has 13 amino acids. CDR1 and CDR2 (germline): SNHLY, FYNNEI. DNA of the CDR3: TGTGCCAGCACCAGACAGGGACACTATGGCTACACCTTC. Protein: CASTRQGHYGYTF.

CDR3 DNA sequence: TGTGCCAGCAGGCCCAGTTACCAAGAGACCCAGTACTTC. Residues: CASRPSYQETQYF. The chain employs TRBV27 and TRBJ2-5; no clear D gene. Germline CDR1 is MNHEY and CDR2 is SMNVEV (reference sequence). The CDR3 runs 13 residues. V lost 6 bases, J lost 0 bases, and 8 bases lay in between.

The rearrangement uses TRBV7-2 and TRBJ2-3, with TRBD2 as a possible D gene (7 bases). Looked up from germline, CDR1 is SGHTA and CDR2 is FQGNSA. Trimming cost V 5 bases and J 2 bases, with 17 bases left between them. CDR3 size: 16 residues. CDR3 loop: CASSLLPGGPTDTQYF. The CDR3 DNA reads as TGTGCCAGCAGCCTACTGCCGGGGGGCCCCACAGATACGCAGTATTTT.

This clone was seen only once. V gene TRBV7-2 combines with J gene TRBJ1-2, with D hard to call. CDR3 length equals 14 residues. Between the trimmed V and J ends, which lost 4 bases and 0 bases, there was a span of 9 bases. Germline CDR1 is SGHTA and CDR2 is FQGNSA. In nucleotides, the CDR3 is TGTGCCAGCAGCTACCTCACAGCTAACTATGGCTACACCTTC. Its protein is CASSYLTANYGYTF.

The V gene is TRBV28, the J gene TRBJ2-1, with 9 nucleotides matching TRBD2. Losses at the gene ends were 2 bases for V and 7 bases for J; bases not matched to a gene: 9. The length of the CDR3 is 16 residues. Germline CDR1 is MDHEN and CDR2 is SYDVKM. In nucleotides, the CDR3 is TGTGCCAGCAGTTTAGGCGGGAGGGCCCCACGGAATGAGCAGTTCTTC. It translates to CASSLGGRAPRNEQFF.

The J gene is TRBJ2-7, the V gene TRBV11-2, with D perhaps matching TRBD1 or TRBD2 (6 bases each). CDR3 length: 16 residues. Trimming cost V 2 bases and J 1 base, with 15 bases left between them. Germline loops: CDR1 SGHAT, CDR2 FQNNGV. CDR3 DNA sequence: TGTGCCAGCAGCTTAAACGGGGGCGCGCAGTCCTACGAGCAGTACTTC. Residues: CASSLNGGAQSYEQYF.

V and J are TRBV13 and TRBJ2-5; D ambiguous. The CDR3 totals 13 residues. Trimming left V 1 base short and J 5 bases short, with 8 bases between. CDR1 and CDR2 (germline): PRHDT, FYEKMQ (reference sequence). The CDR3 region has the DNA TGTGCCAGCAGCTTAGATCTCGGGGAGACCCAGTACTTC. Residues: CASSLDLGETQYF.

This sequence joins TRBV4-2 and TRBJ2-7, with D perhaps matching TRBD1 or TRBD2 (5 bases each). The CDR3 contains 18 residues. Germline CDR1 and CDR2: LGHNA and YNFKEQ. The ends were cut back, 0 bases at V and 0 bases at J, with 18 bases in the middle. The CDR3 is CASSQDLTRGLSSYEQYF. In nucleotides, the CDR3 is TGTGCCAGCAGCCAAGATCTGACCCGGGGCTTGAGCTCCTACGAGCAGTACTTC.

The chain links TRBV27 to TRBJ2-7; possible D gene TRBD2, 6 bases. Germline V gene lookup returns CDR1 MNHEY and CDR2 SMNVEV (reference sequence). Deletions cut 8 bases from V and 5 bases from J, with 16 bases between. The CDR3 length is 13 residues. The chain's CDR3 is CASGGAGRHEQYF. CDR3 sequence (DNA): TGTGCCAGCGGAGGGGCAGGGAGACACGAGCAGTACTTC.

This sequence joins TRBV5-1 and TRBJ1-2; TRBD1 matches 10 bases. Germline lookup yields CDR1 SGHRS and CDR2 YFSETQ. After removal of 4 bases from V and 4 bases from J, the junction contained 4 bases not matched to a gene. The CDR3 has 14 amino acids. CDR3 in amino acids: CASSRDRGGYGYTF. In nucleotides, the CDR3 is TGCGCCAGCAGCAGGGACAGGGGCGGCTATGGCTACACCTTC.